The clone carrying this T cell receptor (beta chain) was recorded a few times. Antigen unknown. The CDR3 runs 13 residues. Germline loops: CDR1 GTSNPN, CDR2 SVGIG (reference sequence). With 2 bases removed from V and 0 bases from J, the gap between germline ends came to 8 bases. This specimen comes from a study of CD8+ T cells in alopecia areata. cDNA prepared by RNA extraction and subsequent reverse transcription served as the template for sequencing. TCRdb's copy holds only in-frame clones and misses some; the assay was immunoSEQ multiplex PCR. Among 150,000 or so clones listed, about 54% were seen once. Both CD4+ and CD8+ T cells were separated by sorting PBMCs. General study points: Between patients, shared TCR sequences were less clear than in mice. This was possibly due in part to HLA diversity in the patient population. Affected scalp, especially in alopecia totalis/universalis, had a higher clonality than normal scalp did. In scalp samples, resident alphabeta T cells of normal skin are also sequenced.

The TCR sequence derives from a human donor in good health. This chain joins TRBV30 and TRBJ2-7, with a weak D call TRBD2 (6 bases). The sequenced sample was CD4+ T cells sorted from blood. CDR3 bases: TGTGCCTGGAGTCCGGACTACTCCTACGAGCAGTACTTC. This sequence encodes CAWSPDYSYEQYF.